The clone carrying this TCR beta chain was counted only a few times. The entry originates in a study of T-cell reconstitution after alpha-beta-depleted transplantation in children. Construction of the TCRbeta library involved unique molecular identifiers. TCRdb independently ran MiXCR on the PCR reads; one entry per CDR3 protein. The data show 450,000 to 600,000 distinct CDR3 sequences, approximately 29% seen once. V dropped 3 bases and J dropped 5 bases, with 11 bases sitting between them. The CDR3 is made up of 13 amino acids. Sequences were derived from PBMCs from the stem cell graft donor, sampled from the stem cell graft. The clonotype was recovered from a human donor who donated a stem cell graft to a child with aplastic anemia. V usage is TRBV12-3 or TRBV12-4 and J usage is TRBJ2-7; perhaps TRBD2 as D (7 bases). CDR3 sequence (DNA): TGTGCCAGCAGTTTCCGGGGGGCCAACGAGCAGTACTTC. Its protein is CASSFRGANEQYF.